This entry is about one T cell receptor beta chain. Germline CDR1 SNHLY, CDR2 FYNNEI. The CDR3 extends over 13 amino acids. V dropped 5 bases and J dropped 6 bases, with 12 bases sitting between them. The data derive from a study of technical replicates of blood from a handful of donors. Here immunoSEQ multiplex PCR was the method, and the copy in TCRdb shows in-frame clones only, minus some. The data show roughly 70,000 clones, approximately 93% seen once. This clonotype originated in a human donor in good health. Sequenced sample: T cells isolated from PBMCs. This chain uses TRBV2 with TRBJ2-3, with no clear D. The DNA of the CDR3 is TGTGCCAGCAGTCGGTCTCTAGTCGATACGCAGTATTTT. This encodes CASSRSLVDTQYF.